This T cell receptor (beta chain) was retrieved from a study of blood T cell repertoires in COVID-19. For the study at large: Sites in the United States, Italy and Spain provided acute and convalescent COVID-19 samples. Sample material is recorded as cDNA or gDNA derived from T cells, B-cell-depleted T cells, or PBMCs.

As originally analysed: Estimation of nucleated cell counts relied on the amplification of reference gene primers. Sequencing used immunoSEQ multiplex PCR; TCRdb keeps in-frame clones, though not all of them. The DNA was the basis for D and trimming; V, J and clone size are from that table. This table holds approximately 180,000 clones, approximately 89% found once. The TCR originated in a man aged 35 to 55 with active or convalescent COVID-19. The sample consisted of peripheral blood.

The DNA for the CDR3 is TGTGCCAGCTTTCCGGGGACAGGGTCGTACACTGAAGCTTTCTTT. This translates into CASFPGTGSYTEAFF. The chain recombines TRBV28 with TRBJ1-1; 9 nucleotides match TRBD1. CDR1 and CDR2 from the germline V gene are MDHEN and SYDVKM. V lost 8 bases and J lost 3; bases outside the gene matches: 10. The CDR3 covers 15 residues.